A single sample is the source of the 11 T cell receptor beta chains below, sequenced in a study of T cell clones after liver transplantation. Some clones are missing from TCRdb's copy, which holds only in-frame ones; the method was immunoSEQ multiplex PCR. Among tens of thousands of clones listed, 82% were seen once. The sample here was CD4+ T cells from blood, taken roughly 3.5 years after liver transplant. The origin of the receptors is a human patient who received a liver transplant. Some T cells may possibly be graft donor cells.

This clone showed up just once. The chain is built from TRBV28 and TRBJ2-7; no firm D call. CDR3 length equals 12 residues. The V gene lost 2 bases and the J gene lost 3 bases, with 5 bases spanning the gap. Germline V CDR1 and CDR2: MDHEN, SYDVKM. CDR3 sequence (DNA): TGTGCCAGCAGTTTAGGTTTCTACGAGCAGTACTTC. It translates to CASSLGFYEQYF.

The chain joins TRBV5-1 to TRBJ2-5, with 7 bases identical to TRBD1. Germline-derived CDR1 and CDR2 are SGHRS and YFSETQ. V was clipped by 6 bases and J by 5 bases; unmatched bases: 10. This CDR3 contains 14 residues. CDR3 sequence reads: CASIPTGSGETQYF. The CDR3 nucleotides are TGCGCCAGCATTCCGACAGGGTCAGGGGAGACCCAGTACTTC.

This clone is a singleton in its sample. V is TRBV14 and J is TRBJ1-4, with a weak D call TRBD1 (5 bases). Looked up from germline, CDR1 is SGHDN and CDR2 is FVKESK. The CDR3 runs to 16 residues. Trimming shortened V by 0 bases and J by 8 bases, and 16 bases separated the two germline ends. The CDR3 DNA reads TGTGCCAGCAGCCAAGATCCCTGGGGGAAAGGAGAAAAACTGTTTTTT. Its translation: CASSQDPWGKGEKLFF.

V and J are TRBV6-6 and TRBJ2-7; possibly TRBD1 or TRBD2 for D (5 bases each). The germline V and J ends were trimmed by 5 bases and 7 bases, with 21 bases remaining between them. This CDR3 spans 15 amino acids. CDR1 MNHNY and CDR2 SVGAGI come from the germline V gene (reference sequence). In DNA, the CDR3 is TGTGCCAGCAGTGCGCCTGGGGGTCCGTTGAGGGAGCAGTACTTC. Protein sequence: CASSAPGGPLREQYF.

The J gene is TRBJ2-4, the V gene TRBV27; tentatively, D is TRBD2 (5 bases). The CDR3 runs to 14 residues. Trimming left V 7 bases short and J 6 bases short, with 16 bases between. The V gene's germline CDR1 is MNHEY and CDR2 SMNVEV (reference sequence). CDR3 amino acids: CASKPQAVVNIQYF. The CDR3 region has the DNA TGTGCCAGCAAGCCCCAAGCGGTCGTAAACATTCAGTACTTC.

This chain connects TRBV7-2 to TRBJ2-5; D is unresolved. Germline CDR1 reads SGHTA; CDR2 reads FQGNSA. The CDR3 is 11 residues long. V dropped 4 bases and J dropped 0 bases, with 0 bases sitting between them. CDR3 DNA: TGTGCCAGCAGCTACCAAGAGACCCAGTACTTC. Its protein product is CASSYQETQYF.

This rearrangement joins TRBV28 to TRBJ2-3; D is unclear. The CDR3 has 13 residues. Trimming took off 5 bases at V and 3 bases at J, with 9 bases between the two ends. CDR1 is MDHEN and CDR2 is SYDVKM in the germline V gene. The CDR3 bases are TGTGCCAGCAGTCCACGAACTACAGATACGCAGTATTTT. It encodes CASSPRTTDTQYF.

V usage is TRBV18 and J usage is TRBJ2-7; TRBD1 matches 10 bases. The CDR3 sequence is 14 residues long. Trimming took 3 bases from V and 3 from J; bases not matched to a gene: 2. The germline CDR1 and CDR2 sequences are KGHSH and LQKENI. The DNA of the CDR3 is TGTGCCAGCTCACCGGACAGGGGGGTCTACGAGCAGTACTTC. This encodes CASSPDRGVYEQYF. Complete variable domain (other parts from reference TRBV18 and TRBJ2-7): NAGVMQNPRHLVRRRGQEARLRCSPMKGHSHVYWYRQLPEEGLKFMVYLQKENIIDESGMPKERFSAEFPKEGPSILRIQQVVRGDSAAYFCASSPDRGVYEQYFGPGTRLTVT.

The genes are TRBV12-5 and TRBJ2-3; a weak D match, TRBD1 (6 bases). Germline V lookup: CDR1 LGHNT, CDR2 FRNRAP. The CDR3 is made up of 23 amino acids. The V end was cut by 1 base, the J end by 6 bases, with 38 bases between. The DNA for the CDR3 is TGTGCTAGTGGTTTGGAGGGTTCAGGGCAGGCCAAGCCCCCCAATGACAGGATCGATACGCAGTATTTT. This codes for CASGLEGSGQAKPPNDRIDTQYF.

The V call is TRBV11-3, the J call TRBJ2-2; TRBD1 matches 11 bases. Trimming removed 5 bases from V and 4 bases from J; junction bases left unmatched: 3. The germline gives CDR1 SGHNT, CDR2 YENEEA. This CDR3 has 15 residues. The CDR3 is CASSQDRGPTGELFF. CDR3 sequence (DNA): TGTGCCAGCAGCCAGGACAGGGGGCCCACCGGGGAGCTGTTTTTT. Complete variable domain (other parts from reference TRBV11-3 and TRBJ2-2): EAGVVQSPRYKIIEKKQPVAFWCNPISGHNTLYWYLQNLGQGPELLIRYENEEAVDDSQLPKDRFSAERLKGVDSTLKIQPAELGDSAVYLCASSQDRGPTGELFFGEGSRLTVL.

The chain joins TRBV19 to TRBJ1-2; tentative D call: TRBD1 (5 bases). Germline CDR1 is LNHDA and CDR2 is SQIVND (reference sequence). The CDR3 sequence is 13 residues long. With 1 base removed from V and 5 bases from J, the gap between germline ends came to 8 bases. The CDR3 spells CASSIVRQYGYTF. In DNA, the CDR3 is TGTGCCAGTAGTATAGTCCGACAGTATGGCTACACCTTC.